The 2 T cell receptor beta chains listed next were all sequenced from one sample in a study of cytomegalovirus exposure and HLA in healthy donors. The study ran its PCR with 60 Vbeta and 13 Jbeta primers. Profiled with immunoSEQ multiplex PCR; TCRdb holds only in-frame clones, not every one. This sample yields over 100,000 clones, of which around 84% are seen a single time; 22% belongs to the top ten. The sample was PBMCs. The receptors derive from a young man in good health and CMV-seropositive.

This chain joins TRBV30 and TRBJ1-3; D not resolved. The V end lost 0 bases, the J end lost 4 bases, and 4 bases lay between the germline ends. Germline CDR1 reads GTSNPN; CDR2 reads SVGIG (reference sequence). This CDR3 comprises 12 residues. The CDR3: CAWSVQGNTIYF. Written as DNA, the CDR3 is TGTGCCTGGAGTGTACAGGGAAACACCATATATTTT.

The J gene is TRBJ2-2, the V gene TRBV27, with 9 bases lining up with TRBD2. Germline-derived CDR1 and CDR2 are MNHEY and SMNVEV (reference sequence). The ends lost 2 bases at V and 7 bases at J; junction bases unmatched: 2. The CDR3 extends over 14 amino acids. The CDR3 nucleotides read TGTGCCAGCAGTTTAGCGGGGGGGAACGGGGAGCTGTTTTTT. Protein sequence: CASSLAGGNGELFF.